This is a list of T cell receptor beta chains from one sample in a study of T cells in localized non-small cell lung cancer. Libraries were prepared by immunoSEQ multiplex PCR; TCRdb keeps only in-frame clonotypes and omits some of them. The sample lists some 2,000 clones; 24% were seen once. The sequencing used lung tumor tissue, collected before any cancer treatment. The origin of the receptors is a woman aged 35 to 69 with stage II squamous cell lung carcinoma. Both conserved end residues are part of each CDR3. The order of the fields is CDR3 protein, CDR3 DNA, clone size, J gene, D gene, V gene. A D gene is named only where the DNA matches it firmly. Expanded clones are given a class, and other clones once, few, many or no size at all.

CASSSTGGGAEAFF TGTGCCAGCAGTTCGACCGGGGGCGGCGCTGAAGCTTTCTTT NA TRBJ1-1 NA TRBV11-3
CASGLPGSPETYTF TGTGCTAGTGGGCTCCCCGGGAGTCCAGAAACGTACACCTTC NA TRBJ1-2 NA TRBV12-5
CASSQYDSGGTDTQYF TGTGCCAGCAGCCAGTATGATAGCGGGGGCACAGATACGCAGTATTTT NA TRBJ2-3 TRBD2 TRBV14
CATSRVGTPRNNEQFF TGTGCCACCAGCAGAGTAGGGACTCCTCGTAACAATGAGCAGTTCTTC few TRBJ2-1 NA TRBV15
CASSPQTGTGNTIYF TGTGCCAGCTCCCCTCAGACAGGGACTGGAAACACCATATATTTT few TRBJ1-3 TRBD1 TRBV18
CASSFGAVTDTQYF TGTGCCAGCAGCTTTGGTGCGGTCACAGATACGCAGTATTTT few TRBJ2-3 NA TRBV11-1
CASSFRTPSGGSRNEQFF TGTGCCAGCAGTTTCAGAACCCCTAGCGGGGGATCTCGGAATGAGCAGTTCTTC NA TRBJ2-1 TRBD2 TRBV9
CASSSRGGNTEAFF TGTGCCAGCAGCTCCAGAGGGGGTAACACTGAAGCTTTCTTT medium-sized TRBJ1-1 NA TRBV11-3
CASSYVSGGEQYF TGTGCCAGCAGTTACGTGTCGGGGGGCGAGCAGTACTTC few TRBJ2-7 TRBD2 TRBV6-7
CASSLGASATNEKLFF TGTGCCAGCAGCTTAGGGGCGTCTGCAACTAATGAAAAACTGTTTTTT NA TRBJ1-4 NA TRBV7-7
CASSTQGAGVTEAFF TGTGCCAGCAGTACCCAGGGGGCGGGGGTCACTGAAGCTTTCTTT few TRBJ1-1 TRBD1 TRBV28
CASSFLGNSPLHF TGTGCCAGTAGTTTCTTGGGTAATTCACCCCTCCACTTT NA TRBJ1-6 NA TRBV19